The rows below give T cell receptor beta chains drawn from one sample of a study of vaccination effects on CD4 cells after COVID-19. Antigens of these TCRs are unknown. The table came from immunoSEQ multiplex PCR; TCRdb's copy has only in-frame clones and leaves some out. The table shows 70,000 to 95,000 clones, with 74% occurring only once. The sequencing here drew on CD4+ T cells from PBMCs cultured with HCoV-229E spike peptides, taken before COVID-19 vaccination. Receptors were obtained from a human donor who received a COVID-19 vaccine. The CDR3 runs from the conserved cysteine through the conserved F or W. D genes are given only for firm matches. Clone size is not always given. Where it is, it says once, few, many or a class for expanded clones.

v_gene,j_gene,abundance,d_gene,CDR3aa,CDR3nt
TRBV18,TRBJ2-5,once,-,CASSPRRETQYF,TGTGCCAGCTCACCACGTCGAGAGACCCAGTACTTC
TRBV24-1,TRBJ2-6,-,TRBD1,CATSDTTGGASRANVLTF,TGTGCCACCAGTGATACCACAGGGGGCGCGTCTCGGGCCAACGTCCTGACTTTC
TRBV4-1,TRBJ2-1,-,TRBD1,CASSQQGAKNEQFF,TGCGCCAGCAGCCAACAGGGGGCCAAAAATGAGCAGTTCTTC
TRBV7-2,TRBJ2-1,-,-,CASSTFPGSVYGEQFF,TGTGCCAGCAGCACCTTCCCGGGTTCCGTCTATGGTGAGCAGTTCTTC
TRBV10-1,TRBJ2-2,few,TRBD1,CASSEFDRALPGELFF,TGCGCCAGCAGTGAGTTCGACAGGGCCCTTCCCGGGGAGCTGTTTTTT
TRBV4-1,TRBJ2-5,-,-,CASSQDKGGETQYF,TGCGCCAGCAGCCAAGATAAGGGGGGGGAGACCCAGTACTTC
TRBV14,TRBJ2-3,-,-,CASSQRLGGTDTQYF,TGTGCCAGCAGCCAAAGGCTAGGGGGGACAGATACGCAGTATTTT
TRBV24-1,TRBJ2-2,-,-,CATSSQRGNTGELFF,TGTGCCACCAGCTCGCAAAGGGGGAACACCGGGGAGCTGTTTTTT
TRBV5-6,TRBJ1-6,-,TRBD1,CASSWTGESPLHF,TGTGCCAGCAGCTGGACAGGGGAATCACCCCTCCACTTT
TRBV30,TRBJ2-5,-,-,CAWRLVSRETQYF,TGTGCCTGGAGACTAGTTTCACGAGAGACCCAGTACTTC
TRBV10-1,TRBJ1-1,few,-,CASSEGGRFEAFF,TGCGCCAGCAGTGAGGGGGGCCGGTTCGAAGCTTTCTTT
TRBV12-3/TRBV12-4,TRBJ1-4,-,-,CASRRNEKLFF,TGTGCCAGCAGAAGGAATGAAAAACTGTTTTTT
TRBV12-5,TRBJ2-5,-,-,CASGLVKETQYF,TGTGCTAGTGGTTTGGTAAAAGAGACCCAGTACTTC
TRBV5-1,TRBJ1-1,-,-,CASSLEAAGREAFF,TGCGCCAGCAGCTTGGAGGCTGCTGGTCGGGAAGCTTTCTTT
TRBV23-1,TRBJ1-2,-,-,CASAPNYGYTF,TGCGCCAGCGCACCCAACTATGGCTACACCTTC
TRBV29-1,TRBJ1-2,-,TRBD1,CSVETGLGGYTF,TGCAGCGTTGAGACAGGGTTGGGAGGCTACACCTTC
TRBV19,TRBJ2-1,few,TRBD2,CASSRGTSGGYEQFF,TGTGCCAGTAGTAGAGGGACTAGCGGGGGGTATGAGCAGTTCTTC
TRBV6-5,TRBJ2-2,-,TRBD1,CASSYRTGTGELFF,TGTGCCAGCAGTTACAGGACAGGGACCGGGGAGCTGTTTTTT
TRBV6-2/TRBV6-3,TRBJ2-1,-,-,CASSDSYNEQFF,TGTGCCAGCAGCGACTCTTACAATGAGCAGTTCTTC
TRBV7-2,TRBJ1-3,-,-,CASSLGTVPRNTIYF,TGTGCCAGCAGCTTGGGAACAGTTCCCCGAAACACCATATATTTT
TRBV7-8,TRBJ2-5,-,-,CASSLSWPYQETQYF,TGTGCCAGCAGCTTAAGTTGGCCGTACCAAGAGACCCAGTACTTC
TRBV5-4,TRBJ2-5,once,-,CASSSGGTQYF,TGTGCCAGCAGCTCCGGAGGGACCCAGTACTTC
TRBV25-1,TRBJ2-1,-,-,CASSPGGLRSNEQFF,TGTGCCAGCAGCCCCGGGGGGCTTAGGTCCAATGAGCAGTTCTTC
TRBV4-1,TRBJ2-2,few,-,CASSHPGLRPLKGYAGELFF,TGCGCCAGCAGCCATCCAGGCTTACGTCCTCTCAAAGGGTACGCCGGGGAGCTGTTTTTT
TRBV5-1,TRBJ2-1,-,TRBD2,CASSPPPLAGGASEQFF,TGCGCCAGCAGCCCTCCCCCTCTAGCGGGGGGGGCGAGTGAGCAGTTCTTC
TRBV15,TRBJ1-4,few,TRBD1,CATSRGDRGREKLFF,TGTGCCACCAGCAGGGGGGACAGGGGGCGCGAAAAACTGTTTTTT
TRBV7-2,TRBJ2-5,-,-,CASTIGGDKTQYF,TGTGCCAGCACCATCGGAGGGGACAAGACCCAGTACTTC
TRBV7-2,TRBJ1-1,-,TRBD1,CASSLVGTGDTEAFF,TGTGCCAGCAGCTTAGTTGGGACAGGGGACACTGAAGCTTTCTTT
TRBV5-1,TRBJ1-2,-,TRBD1,CASSLQGQRGYTF,TGCGCCAGCAGCTTGCAGGGACAGAGGGGCTACACCTTC
TRBV7-2,TRBJ2-4,-,-,CASSFAKNIQYF,TGTGCCAGCAGCTTCGCCAAAAACATTCAGTACTTC
TRBV18,TRBJ1-1,-,TRBD1,CASSSRTGFFMNTEAFF,TGTGCCAGCTCGAGCCGGACAGGATTCTTTATGAACACTGAAGCTTTCTTT
TRBV7-3,TRBJ2-3,-,-,CASSPGGGTDTQYF,TGTGCCAGCAGCCCCGGGGGCGGCACAGATACGCAGTATTTT
TRBV2,TRBJ2-1,-,-,CASSLPAGAAYNEQFF,TGTGCCAGCTCATTGCCCGCAGGGGCGGCCTACAATGAGCAGTTCTTC
TRBV9,TRBJ2-1,-,TRBD2,CASSVTSGEYNEQFF,TGTGCCAGCAGCGTGACTAGCGGGGAGTACAATGAGCAGTTCTTC
TRBV20-1,TRBJ2-6,-,-,CSASWNRASGANVLTF,TGCAGTGCTAGTTGGAACAGGGCCTCTGGGGCCAACGTCCTGACTTTC
TRBV6-6,TRBJ1-6,few,-,CASENRWTQWPSPLHF,TGTGCCAGCGAAAATAGATGGACCCAGTGGCCTTCACCCCTCCACTTT
TRBV5-1,TRBJ1-4,-,TRBD1,CASSLSQGAELFF,TGCGCCAGCAGCTTATCCCAGGGGGCAGAACTGTTTTTT
TRBV29-1,TRBJ1-2,-,-,CSVVTSNYGYTF,TGCAGCGTTGTTACCAGTAACTATGGCTACACCTTC
TRBV6-2/TRBV6-3,TRBJ1-4,-,-,CASSSQGETNEKLFF,TGTGCCAGCAGTTCTCAGGGAGAAACCAATGAAAAACTGTTTTTT
TRBV7-2,TRBJ1-1,-,-,CASSLGWVNTEAFF,TGTGCCAGCAGCCTAGGGTGGGTGAACACTGAAGCTTTCTTT
TRBV4-1,TRBJ1-2,-,-,CASSRPDTYGYTF,TGCGCCAGCAGCCGCCCTGACACCTATGGCTACACCTTC
TRBV5-1,TRBJ2-2,-,-,CASSLSSTGFWANTGELFF,TGCGCCAGCAGCTTGTCATCTACAGGGTTCTGGGCGAACACCGGGGAGCTGTTTTTT
TRBV7-8,TRBJ1-2,-,-,CASSASGHNYGYTF,TGTGCCAGCAGCGCCTCCGGCCACAACTATGGCTACACCTTC
TRBV12-3/TRBV12-4,TRBJ2-3,-,-,CASAPGDTQYF,TGTGCCAGCGCGCCAGGGGATACGCAGTATTTT
TRBV19,TRBJ1-1,-,-,CASSIFYLAEAFF,TGTGCCAGTAGTATCTTCTATTTAGCTGAAGCTTTCTTT
TRBV10-2,TRBJ1-1,-,-,CASSEVYRATSEAFF,TGCGCCAGCAGTGAGGTTTACAGGGCAACCTCTGAAGCTTTCTTT
TRBV10-3,TRBJ1-1,-,TRBD1,CAISGEIFGQGETEAFF,TGTGCCATCAGTGGAGAGATATTCGGACAGGGAGAAACTGAAGCTTTCTTT
TRBV5-3,TRBJ2-1,-,-,CARSPQEAARGIF,TGTGCCAGAAGCCCACAGGAAGCGGCCCGAGGGATCTTC
TRBV7-9,TRBJ1-4,-,TRBD1,CASSLDGQATNEKLFF,TGTGCCAGCAGCTTAGATGGACAGGCAACTAATGAAAAACTGTTTTTT
TRBV24-1,TRBJ2-2,-,-,CATSESRGTGELFF,TGTGCCACCAGTGAGAGTCGGGGCACCGGGGAGCTGTTTTTT
TRBV9,TRBJ2-5,-,-,CASSVAGWGETQYF,TGTGCCAGCAGCGTAGCGGGGTGGGGAGAGACCCAGTACTTC
TRBV5-1,TRBJ1-4,-,TRBD1,CASSYRGADEKLFF,TGCGCCAGCAGCTACAGGGGGGCGGATGAAAAACTGTTTTTT
TRBV7-2,TRBJ1-1,-,-,CASRGGNTEAFF,TGTGCCAGCAGAGGAGGGAACACTGAAGCTTTCTTT
TRBV7-3,TRBJ2-3,-,-,CASSLGSVTDTQYF,TGTGCCAGCAGCTTAGGCTCGGTCACAGATACGCAGTATTTT
TRBV5-1,TRBJ1-2,few,-,CASSASATYGYTF,TGCGCCAGCAGCGCCTCAGCGACCTATGGCTACACCTTC
TRBV19,TRBJ2-3,-,-,CASSRQGGTQYF,TGTGCCAGTAGTAGGCAGGGAGGTACGCAGTATTTT
TRBV2,TRBJ1-5,-,TRBD1,CASKGTAGSNQPQHF,TGTGCCAGCAAGGGGACAGCGGGTAGCAATCAGCCCCAGCATTTT
TRBV19,TRBJ2-3,-,-,CASRHLSSTDTQYF,TGTGCCAGCCGGCACTTATCTAGCACAGATACGCAGTATTTT
TRBV6-1,TRBJ2-2,-,-,CASSEFYGKVFF,TGTGCCAGCAGTGAGTTCTACGGGAAGGTGTTTTTT